A single sample gave rise to the 26 T cell receptor beta chains below, sequenced in a study of CD8+ T cells in alopecia areata. In each case, RNA was isolated and then reverse transcribed into cDNA as the sequencing template. Method: immunoSEQ multiplex PCR; TCRdb's copy keeps in-frame clones and lacks some. The sample contains 50,000 to 80,000 clones, 44% of which appear only once. Sequencing was carried out using NKG2D-low CD8+ T cells sorted from blood. The source of these receptors is a human donor with alopecia areata.

The chain has TRBV4-1 and TRBJ2-3; D possibly uses TRBD1 or TRBD2 (5 bases each). The CDR3 spans 15 residues. The V gene lost 1 base and the J gene lost 4 bases, with 12 bases spanning the gap. In germline, CDR1 is MGHRA, CDR2 YSYEKL. As DNA, the CDR3 is TGCGCCAGCAGCCAAGGAACACGGGGCGCAGATACGCAGTATTTT. As protein: CASSQGTRGADTQYF.

This clone was counted only a few times. The CDR3 is CAWQGADEQYF. The CDR3, as DNA: TGTGCCTGGCAGGGGGCGGACGAGCAGTACTTC. This chain joins TRBV30 and TRBJ2-7; TRBD1 aligns across 8 bases. CDR3 length: 11 amino acids. The V segment lost 5 bases and the J segment 5 bases; nucleotides outside the gene matches: 2. The V gene's germline CDR1 is GTSNPN and CDR2 SVGIG (reference sequence).

The chain recombines TRBV9 with TRBJ2-6; no definite D call. V lost 3 bases and J 0 bases, leaving 10 bases between the germline ends. The CDR3 has 16 residues. CDR1 SGDLS and CDR2 YYNGEE come from the germline V gene. Here the CDR3 reads CASSGTLRSGANVLTF. The CDR3 DNA sequence: TGTGCCAGCAGCGGAACACTCCGCTCTGGGGCCAACGTCCTGACTTTC.

This clone was detected a few times. The chain employs TRBV15 and TRBJ2-1, with TRBD1 as a possible D gene (5 bases). The CDR3 extends over 17 amino acids. In germline, CDR1 is LNHNV, CDR2 YYDKDF (reference sequence). V lost 0 bases and J 2 bases, leaving 14 bases between the germline ends. The CDR3 nucleotides read TGTGCCACCAGCAGAGATGAAATGTGGGGCGCCTACAATGAGCAGTTCTTC. Encoded protein: CATSRDEMWGAYNEQFF.

This clone was counted only a few times. The chain links TRBV28 to TRBJ2-3, with a tentative D call TRBD1 (6 bases). V dropped 6 bases and J dropped 4 bases, with 8 bases sitting between them. The germline CDR1 and CDR2 sequences are MDHEN and SYDVKM. This CDR3 has 12 amino acids. CDR3 loop: CASREGADTQYF. CDR3 DNA: TGTGCCAGCAGAGAGGGGGCAGATACGCAGTATTTT.

This clone has more than one count but fewer than ten. The CDR3 sequence is CASMSRPTGELFF. The CDR3 DNA follows: TGTGCCAGCATGAGCAGGCCCACCGGGGAGCTGTTTTTT. The chain couples TRBV4-2 to TRBJ2-2; D uncertain. Germline V gene sequence: CDR1 LGHNA, CDR2 YNFKEQ. The CDR3 has 13 amino acids. V gave up 7 bases and J gave up 4 bases, with 10 bases separating them.

This clone has a handful of counts. The chain recombines TRBV13 with TRBJ2-7; D is unresolved. Per germline, CDR1 PRHDT and CDR2 FYEKMQ (reference sequence). CDR3 length: 12 residues. V lost 0 bases, J lost 5 bases, and 5 bases lay in between. The CDR3 spells CASSLGSHEQYF. In DNA, the CDR3 is TGTGCCAGCAGCTTAGGAAGCCACGAGCAGTACTTC.

The chain uses TRBV7-9 and TRBJ2-1, with 12 nucleotides matching TRBD2. From germline, CDR1 is SEHNR and CDR2 FQNEAQ (reference sequence). This CDR3 has 16 residues. With 5 bases clipped from V and 6 bases from J, the junction kept 8 bases outside the gene matches. Here the CDR3 DNA reads TGTGCCAGCAGCCTCCCGACTAGCGGGAGTATCAATGAGCAGTTCTTC. Amino acid sequence: CASSLPTSGSINEQFF.

The genes are TRBV11-2 and TRBJ2-3, with D tentatively TRBD2 (5 bases). The germline V and J ends were trimmed by 3 bases and 0 bases, with 10 bases remaining between them. Germline values: CDR1 SGHAT, CDR2 FQNNGV. The CDR3 consists of 15 residues. Here the CDR3 DNA reads TGTGCCAGCAGCTTTAGCGTTTCTAGCACAGATACGCAGTATTTT. Translated, it gives CASSFSVSSTDTQYF.

This clone was seen only a few times. V usage is TRBV11-2 and J usage is TRBJ2-7; weak D call: TRBD2 (5 bases). This CDR3 comprises 16 residues. Trimming removed 0 bases from V and 1 base from J, with 13 bases in between. Germline values: CDR1 SGHAT, CDR2 FQNNGV. In nucleotides, the CDR3 is TGTGCCAGCAGCTTAGATTTCGGCCTAGCTTCCTACGAGCAGTACTTC. Protein sequence: CASSLDFGLASYEQYF.

This rearrangement joins TRBV29-1 to TRBJ2-2; D may be TRBD2 (5 bases). Germline-derived CDR1 and CDR2 are SQVTM and ANQGSEA. There are 14 residues in the CDR3. V shed 6 bases and J shed 3 bases, with 14 bases lying between them. Written as DNA, the CDR3 is TGCAGCGTCCGCGGAGGACTCGACACCGGGGAGCTGTTTTTT. Protein sequence: CSVRGGLDTGELFF.

This clone was counted only a few times. The junction and the germline gene differ at one end; a read error may be behind it. This chain uses TRBV7-9 with TRBJ2-3; possibly TRBD2 for D (5 bases). Germline lookup yields CDR1 SEHNR and CDR2 FQNEAQ (reference sequence). This CDR3 contains 15 residues. CDR3 protein: CASSVAMRSTDTQYF. CDR3 DNA: TGTGCCAGCAGCGTAGCGATGAGGAGCACAGATACGCAGTATTTT.

This clone was found a few times. The genes are TRBV29-1 and TRBJ2-3; 8 nucleotides align to TRBD1. J was trimmed by 3 bases and V by 6 bases; bases with no gene match: 5. Germline V CDR1 and CDR2: SQVTM, ANQGSEA. This CDR3 contains 13 residues. As DNA, the CDR3 is TGCAGCGTCAAGGACAGGGCGACAGATACGCAGTATTTT. This translates into CSVKDRATDTQYF.

The V call is TRBV7-9, the J call TRBJ2-7; TRBD2 matches 10 bases. Germline CDR1 reads SEHNR; CDR2 reads FQNEAQ (reference sequence). The length of the CDR3 is 15 residues. V trimming: 5 bases; J trimming: 2 bases; junction bases outside the gene matches: 6. The DNA of the CDR3 is TGTGCCAGCAGCCACCGGACTAGCGGTCCCTACGAGCAGTACTTC. It specifies CASSHRTSGPYEQYF.

J is TRBJ1-6 and V is TRBV13, with unresolved D. Trimming took off 1 base at V and 4 bases at J, with 11 bases between the two ends. CDR3 length: 16 residues. Germline assignment: CDR1 PRHDT and CDR2 FYEKMQ (reference sequence). The CDR3 sequence: CASSLDRGRYNSPLHF. In DNA form, the CDR3 reads TGTGCCAGCAGCTTAGACCGAGGACGGTATAATTCACCCCTCCACTTT.

This CDR3 reads CSARLAGGTYNEQFF. DNA for the CDR3: TGCAGCGCCCGACTAGCGGGGGGGACGTACAATGAGCAGTTCTTC. The J gene is TRBJ2-1, the V gene TRBV29-1, with TRBD2 matching over 14 bases. The J segment lost 4 bases and the V segment lost 7 bases, leaving 6 bases of the junction unmatched. Germline CDR1 and CDR2: SQVTM and ANQGSEA. This CDR3 comprises 15 residues.

DNA of the CDR3: TGTGCCAGCAGTGATTGGGGGGGGCAAGAGACCCAGTACTTC. This sequence encodes CASSDWGGQETQYF. The rearrangement joins TRBV2 to TRBJ2-5; 7 bases fit TRBD2. Trimming cost V 3 bases and J 2 bases; bases outside gene matches: 3. The CDR3 covers 14 residues. The germline V gene has CDR1 SNHLY and CDR2 FYNNEI.

V usage is TRBV5-1 and J usage is TRBJ2-3; tentative D call: TRBD1 (5 bases). The CDR3 extends over 16 amino acids. Trimming took off 1 base at V and 0 bases at J, with 12 bases between the two ends. In germline, CDR1 is SGHRS, CDR2 YFSETQ. In DNA, the CDR3 is TGCGCCAGCAGCTTGCCCTCCAGGGTGAGCACAGATACGCAGTATTTT. This encodes CASSLPSRVSTDTQYF.

The V gene is TRBV7-3, the J gene TRBJ2-1; D unresolved. Germline CDR1 SGHTA, CDR2 FQGTGA. The CDR3 contains 11 residues. V was trimmed by 5 bases and J by 10 bases, leaving 9 bases between them. CDR3 region: CASSLSREQFF. The CDR3 DNA sequence: TGTGCCAGCAGCCTTTCCCGAGAGCAGTTCTTC.

The chain carries TRBV29-1 and TRBJ2-4, with D possibly being TRBD2 (6 bases). The CDR3 runs to 15 residues. Looked up from germline, CDR1 is SQVTM and CDR2 is ANQGSEA. Trimming took 4 bases from V and 0 from J, leaving 13 bases between them. The CDR3 loop is CSVVGGDLAKNIQYF. CDR3 sequence (DNA): TGCAGCGTTGTTGGAGGGGACTTAGCCAAAAACATTCAGTACTTC.

This clone has a handful of counts. This chain links TRBV7-9 with TRBJ2-1, with D unresolved. The length of the CDR3 is 16 residues. Germline-derived CDR1 and CDR2 are SEHNR and FQNEAQ (reference sequence). V shed 4 bases and J shed 6 bases, with 19 bases lying between them. The CDR3 sequence: CASSSLLTEITNEQFF. CDR3 bases: TGTGCCAGCAGCTCCCTTCTCACAGAAATCACCAATGAGCAGTTCTTC.

There are a few counts of this clone. The chain links TRBV5-6 to TRBJ1-1; TRBD1 agrees at 7 bases. This CDR3 comprises 14 residues. V shed 5 bases and J 0 bases; nucleotides not matched to a gene: 4. Germline CDR1 reads SGHDT; CDR2 reads YYEEEE. CDR3 residues: CASSLTGMNTEAFF. CDR3 DNA sequence: TGTGCCAGCAGTTTGACAGGGATGAACACTGAAGCTTTCTTT.

Here the CDR3 DNA reads TGTGCCAGCAGTTCAGGGACAGGGGGCCTTTACGAGCAGTACTTC. Residues: CASSSGTGGLYEQYF. This chain uses TRBV27 with TRBJ2-7; TRBD1 matches at 12 bases. Germline V gene data show CDR1 as MNHEY and CDR2 as SMNVEV (reference sequence). The length of the CDR3 is 15 residues. J lost 4 bases, V lost 4 bases, and 5 bases had no gene match.

The chain uses TRBV7-3 and TRBJ2-1; D is unresolved. The V end lost 5 bases, the J end lost 0 bases, and 5 bases lay between the germline ends. CDR3 length: 13 amino acids. Germline V gene sequence: CDR1 SGHTA, CDR2 FQGTGA. The CDR3 is CASSTSSYNEQFF. CDR3 DNA: TGTGCCAGCAGCACCAGCTCCTACAATGAGCAGTTCTTC. Drawing the rest from reference TRBV7-3 and TRBJ2-1, the complete variable domain is GAGVSQTPSNKVTEKGKYVELRCDPISGHTALYWYRQSLGQGPEFLIYFQGTGAADDSGLPNDRFFAVRPEGSVSTLKIQRTERGDSAVYLCASSTSSYNEQFFGPGTRLTVL.

The chain employs TRBV4-2 and TRBJ2-1; tentative D call: TRBD2 (6 bases). The CDR3 has 11 amino acids. From germline, CDR1 is LGHNA and CDR2 YNFKEQ. V lost 8 bases and J 12 bases, leaving 14 bases between the germline ends. The DNA for the CDR3 is TGTGCCAGCGGGGAGGCTTGGGTGCAGTTCTTC. The encoded protein is CASGEAWVQFF.

DNA of the CDR3: TGTGCCAGCAGGGGGAGAAGGTCGGGCAGGGTAGGTCCCTACGAGCAGTACTTC. It codes for CASRGRRSGRVGPYEQYF. The gene calls are TRBV11-2 and TRBJ2-7; TRBD1 or TRBD2 may be the D gene (5 bases each). Trimming removed 6 bases from V and 2 bases from J, with 26 bases in between. CDR1 and CDR2 from the germline V gene are SGHAT and FQNNGV. The length of the CDR3 is 18 residues.